The rows below give T cell receptor beta chains drawn from one sample of a study of cytomegalovirus exposure and HLA in healthy donors. Assay: immunoSEQ multiplex PCR; the TCRdb copy retains only in-frame clones and omits some. Of about 180,000 clones detected, roughly 80% appear once; the ten largest clones hold under 7.5%. Sequencing used PBMCs. The receptors come from a middle-aged man in good health and CMV-seronegative. Both conserved end residues are trimmed from each CDR3.

j_call	v_call	cdr3_aa
TRBJ1-2	TRBV20-1	SARWSYGYT
TRBJ2-7	TRBV5-1	ASSLDGQGPPYEQY
TRBJ2-7	TRBV11-3	ASSLNTGGSGEQY
TRBJ2-1	TRBV19	ASSVAGGSYNEQF
TRBJ2-1	TRBV10-3	AISESEGGGANEQF
TRBJ1-1	TRBV4-1	ASSLIPQGATDTEAF
TRBJ2-1	TRBV15	ATSRGLADNEQF
TRBJ2-5	TRBV21-1	ASSKQYGGSWSRETQY
TRBJ2-1	TRBV6-4	ASSDSGAVSYNEQF
TRBJ1-5	TRBV29-1	SVVEGGVNQPQH
TRBJ2-6	TRBV7-2	ASSRGGSGANVLT
TRBJ2-2	TRBV4-3	ASSPYGGRNTGELF